The rows below give T cell receptor beta chains drawn from one sample of a study of T cells expressing NK-cell markers. From the 5' RACE reads, TCRdb lists one entry per CDR3 protein and no DNA. The repertoire table contains about 380,000 distinct CDR3 sequences. The specimen sequenced was blood T cells: a sorted CD56 or NKG2C T cell subset, CD4+ or CD8+ T cells, or bulk PBMC T cells (not recorded which). The receptors come from a man aged 18-75 years in good health. CDR3s include the opening cysteine and the closing phenylalanine or tryptophan.

J | length | V | CDR3
TRBJ1-1 | 13 | TRBV29-1 | CSVAVATNTEAFF
TRBJ2-2 | 17 | TRBV5-1 | CASSSGTGGPSTGELFF
TRBJ2-1 | 16 | TRBV24-1 | CATSDRGQGAGNEQFF
TRBJ1-6 | 15 | TRBV4-2 | CASSPDIVYNSPLHF
TRBJ2-3 | 14 | TRBV4-1 | CASSQILLTDTQYF
TRBJ2-7 | 16 | TRBV6-1 | CASSEDDRGSDYEQYF
TRBJ1-4 | 14 | TRBV5-6 | CASSRFVRSEKLFF
TRBJ2-6 | 19 | TRBV5-1 | CASSLRWAGGLSGANVLTF
TRBJ2-1 | 17 | TRBV7-9 | CASSFTSMVLTYNEQFF
TRBJ2-3 | 14 | TRBV20-1 | CSARRTSGADTQYF
TRBJ2-3 | 13 | TRBV3-1 | CASSPAGGRKQYF
TRBJ2-2 | 15 | TRBV19 | CASRRDRGGPGELFF
TRBJ2-2 | 16 | TRBV27 | CASSGGWGRDTGELFF
TRBJ2-6 | 15 | TRBV3-1 | CASSWRVSGANVLTF
TRBJ2-7 | 13 | TRBV12-3/TRBV12-4 | CASSHNGPGEQYF
TRBJ2-1 | 18 | TRBV14 | CASSQDLVGLSSYNEQFF
TRBJ2-1 | 16 | TRBV7-9 | CASSIIRRGGRNEQFF
TRBJ2-1 | 14 | TRBV11-2 | CASSSLGGVHEQFF
TRBJ2-7 | 16 | TRBV4-2 | CASSQDNRARGDEQYF
TRBJ2-4 | 18 | TRBV2 | CASRTGTSGGLAKNIQYF
TRBJ1-1 | 14 | TRBV7-9 | CASSLIALGTEAFF
TRBJ2-7 | 15 | TRBV19 | CASSIGSGLSYEQYF
TRBJ1-1 | 16 | TRBV5-1 | CASSLGFRSPNTEAFF
TRBJ2-3 | 14 | TRBV5-1 | CASSLARGQDTQYF
TRBJ1-5 | 17 | TRBV2 | CASSVLPFQTGYQPQHF
TRBJ2-3 | 15 | TRBV5-1 | CASRSEGRMGDTQYF
TRBJ2-4 | 15 | TRBV12-3/TRBV12-4 | CASSTRVTRFNIQYF
TRBJ1-2 | 14 | TRBV5-6 | CASSLAGTHYGYTF
TRBJ1-6 | 14 | TRBV15 | CATSRATAVTPLHF
TRBJ1-4 | 11 | TRBV12-3/TRBV12-4 | CASGQGNPLFF
TRBJ2-4 | 15 | TRBV11-1 | CASSRGDLAKNIQYF
TRBJ2-1 | 14 | TRBV5-1 | CASNSLLAPGEQFF
TRBJ2-1 | 17 | TRBV6-1 | CASSRDYQTSSYNEQFF
TRBJ1-6 | 20 | TRBV6-2/TRBV6-3 | CASSFAKIWDRSSYNSPLHF
TRBJ2-1 | 11 | TRBV20-1 | CSAQGPVEQFF
TRBJ1-1 | 15 | TRBV18 | CASSPSVNWGTEAFF
TRBJ2-5 | 16 | TRBV7-2 | CASSFIPQGGGETQYF
TRBJ2-1 | 16 | TRBV5-1 | CASSLVGGGSHNEQFF
TRBJ1-5 | 14 | TRBV20-1 | CSAKIGRGDQPQHF
TRBJ1-5 | 16 | TRBV24-1 | CATSDSQSYSNQPQHF
TRBJ2-7 | 13 | TRBV9 | CASSVGSGSEQYF
TRBJ1-1 | 16 | TRBV3-1 | CASSQYVGGEGTEAFF
TRBJ2-2 | 13 | TRBV28 | CASIDTGSGELFF
TRBJ2-4 | 18 | TRBV7-8 | CASNRGDGGAVAKNIQYF
TRBJ1-6 | 15 | TRBV28 | CASSFPGPYVSPLHF
TRBJ2-5 | 14 | TRBV7-2 | CASSLAGTQETQYF
TRBJ1-2 | 14 | TRBV19 | CASSKDRGIGGYTF
TRBJ2-5 | 15 | TRBV4-2 | CASSQRLTNQETQYF
TRBJ2-3 | 15 | TRBV20-1 | CSASPGGAGTDTQYF
TRBJ2-7 | 13 | TRBV3-1 | CASRGPTQSEQYF
TRBJ2-4 | 15 | TRBV28 | CASSYPGLDKNIQYF
TRBJ1-5 | 14 | TRBV9 | CASSPQGGLEPQHF
TRBJ2-3 | 14 | TRBV20-1 | CSAAWDYDTDTQYF
TRBJ2-3 | 19 | TRBV21-1 | CASSRFHSGGGTSTDTQYF
TRBJ2-3 | 18 | TRBV27 | CASSLGADRAPSTDTQYF